What follows are 26 T cell receptor beta chains derived from one specimen sequenced in a study of T cells in Graves' hyperthyroidism and ophthalmopathy (dated by TCRdb to 2018 to 2020). Library prep was done by multiplex PCR. Sequencing was carried out with an Illumina HiSeq 2000. The TCR beta CDR3 regions were amplified from RNA transcripts. The first round of RT-PCR for the TCR CDR3 was performed with the HTBI primer set and the Qiagen OneStep RT-PCR kit. Through fastp at Q25 and MiXCR, TCRdb rebuilt clones from the public reads, retaining in-frame beta chains. Rows matching on CDR3 protein sequence are summarized as one entry with the most common DNA and genes. The sample records approximately 640,000 distinct CDR3 sequences, over 40% of which are singletons. The ten largest clones take up more than 7% of the sample. The sequenced material came from peripheral blood or thyroid tissue (not recorded which). These TCRs come from an adult man with Graves' disease, either hyperthyroidism or ophthalmopathy (not recorded which).

The chain combines TRBV20-1 with TRBJ2-5; 7 bases map to TRBD1. V shed 5 bases and J 1 base; nucleotides not matched to a gene: 10. This CDR3 comprises 15 residues. Germline-derived CDR1 and CDR2 are DFQATT and SNEGSKA (reference sequence). This CDR3 reads CSAWDPRDSQETQYF. The CDR3 DNA sequence: TGCAGTGCTTGGGACCCCCGGGACAGCCAAGAGACCCAGTACTTC.

This clonotype was counted ten times or more. This chain uses TRBV29-1 with TRBJ1-1; D is unresolved. Trimming took 6 bases from V and 0 from J, leaving 11 bases between them. The CDR3 loop spans 13 amino acids. The germline gives CDR1 SQVTM, CDR2 ANQGSEA. CDR3 DNA: TGCAGCGTGGTCGGGAGTATGAACACTGAAGCTTTCTTT. Translated, it gives CSVVGSMNTEAFF. The full variable domain, rest sourced from reference TRBV29-1 and TRBJ1-1, is SAVISQKPSRDICQRGTSLTIQCQVDSQVTMMFWYRQQPGQSLTLIATANQGSEATYESGFVIDKFPISRPNLTFSTLTVSNMSPEDSSIYLCSVVGSMNTEAFFGQGTRLTVV.

J is TRBJ1-2 and V is TRBV27; D is possibly TRBD1 (5 bases). Germline loops: CDR1 MNHEY, CDR2 SMNVEV (reference sequence). This CDR3 comprises 14 residues. V was cut by 2 bases and J by 2 bases, with 9 bases left in between. CDR3 sequence: CASSLQAGNYGYTF. CDR3 bases: TGTGCCAGCAGTTTACAAGCAGGGAACTATGGCTACACCTTC.

The table lists this clonotype with a few counts. Its ends do not fully match the called genes, so a read error is possible. The rearrangement links TRBV10-3 to TRBJ1-5; TRBD1 agrees at 8 bases. The germline V gene has CDR1 ENHRY and CDR2 SYGVKD. The CDR3 length is 14 residues. CDR3 sequence (DNA): TGTGCCAGCAGTCCAGGGGGCTTGAGTCAGCCCCAGCATTTT. Its translation is CASSPGGLSQPQHF.

This clonotype was recorded at least ten times. This sequence joins TRBV29-1 and TRBJ1-2; a possible D gene is TRBD1 (6 bases). Trimming took off 4 bases at V and 4 bases at J, with 13 bases between the two ends. The CDR3 extends over 13 amino acids. CDR1 and CDR2 from the germline V gene are SQVTM and ANQGSEA. The CDR3, as DNA: TGCAGCGTTGGAGGGGGAGGAGGCTATGGCTACACCTTC. Encoded protein: CSVGGGGGYGYTF.

As for this clonotype: A read error is possible here, since a much larger clone lies one base away. This rearrangement joins TRBV2 to TRBJ1-6, with 7 bases matching TRBD1. The CDR3 runs 15 residues. Looked up from germline, CDR1 is SNHLY and CDR2 is FYNNEI. Unmatched junction bases numbered 11, after V lost 6 bases and J lost 9 bases. CDR3 in amino acids: CASRGMTGNGSPLHF. CDR3 bases: TGTGCCAGCAGAGGAATGACAGGGAACGGTTCACCCCTCCACTTT.

In its sample, this clonotype was seen once. This chain links TRBV7-8 with TRBJ2-5; 7 positions agree with TRBD1. V was pared by 7 bases and J by 2 bases, with 7 bases of the junction left unmatched. Germline values: CDR1 SGHVS, CDR2 FQNEAQ. CDR3 size: 14 residues. The chain's CDR3 is CASILGQVQETQYF. CDR3 in DNA: TGTGCCAGCATCCTCGGACAGGTACAAGAGACCCAGTACTTC.

This clonotype was seen repeatedly, ten times or more. The chain has TRBV29-1 and TRBJ1-1; 7 nucleotides line up with TRBD1. This CDR3 has 11 amino acids. Germline V CDR1 and CDR2: SQVTM, ANQGSEA. V trimming: 6 bases; J trimming: 4 bases; junction bases outside the gene matches: 2. The CDR3: CSVGQRTEAFF. The CDR3 bases are TGCAGCGTGGGACAGCGCACTGAAGCTTTCTTT.

This clonotype was recorded at least ten times. The chain joins TRBV9 to TRBJ1-2; D remains unclear. This CDR3 is built from 13 residues. Trimming left V 2 bases short and J 5 bases short, with 10 bases between. Germline CDR1 and CDR2: SGDLS and YYNGEE. This chain's CDR3 is CASSVVTEYGYTF. CDR3 DNA sequence: TGTGCCAGCAGCGTGGTAACCGAATATGGCTACACCTTC.

This chain connects TRBV29-1 to TRBJ1-4; 9 bases are a match to TRBD1. Trimming took 8 bases from V and 1 from J; bases not matched to a gene: 8. The CDR3 contains 15 residues. Germline loops: CDR1 SQVTM, CDR2 ANQGSEA. The CDR3 DNA sequence: TGCAGCATTATGCCGGGACAGGGAACTAATGAAAAACTGTTTTTT. Its translation is CSIMPGQGTNEKLFF.

Of note for this clonotype: A read error may be the cause here, since a much bigger clone is one base away. The chain recombines TRBV7-8 with TRBJ2-2, with D perhaps TRBD1 (5 bases). This CDR3 region has 15 residues. V lost 1 base to trimming and J lost 3 bases, with 9 bases between them. Per germline, CDR1 SGHVS and CDR2 FQNEAQ. The CDR3 loop reads CASSLEGRDTGELFF. The CDR3 bases are TGTGCCAGCAGCTTAGAGGGCAGGGACACCGGGGAGCTGTTTTTT.

This chain joins TRBV7-2 and TRBJ1-6; 11 bases agree with TRBD1. Germline loops: CDR1 SGHTA, CDR2 FQGNSA. Losses at the gene ends were 7 bases for V and 0 bases for J; bases not matched to a gene: 5. There are 17 residues in the CDR3. The CDR3 is CASTRTGGSSYNSPLHF. In DNA form, the CDR3 reads TGTGCCAGCACCAGGACAGGGGGCAGCTCCTATAATTCACCCCTCCACTTT.

The chain has TRBV19 and TRBJ1-2, with 9 bases that match TRBD1. Per the germline V gene, CDR1 is LNHDA and CDR2 is SQIVND (reference sequence). The CDR3 length is 15 residues. V shed 1 base and J 3 bases; nucleotides not matched to a gene: 3. Here the CDR3 reads CASSIAGQGDYGYTF. In DNA form, the CDR3 reads TGTGCCAGTAGTATAGCGGGACAGGGAGACTATGGCTACACCTTC.

This clonotype has a count of ten or more. This sequence joins TRBV6-1 and TRBJ2-6, with D unresolved. Germline CDR1 and CDR2: MNHNS and SASEGT. The CDR3 runs to 13 residues. Trimming removed 7 bases at V and 6 bases at J, with 10 bases between. The CDR3 sequence: CASTTDEANVLTF. The CDR3 bases are TGTGCCAGCACCACCGATGAGGCCAACGTCCTGACTTTC.

This chain links TRBV29-1 with TRBJ1-3, with 7 bases that match TRBD1. Germline CDR1 is SQVTM and CDR2 is ANQGSEA. The CDR3 covers 12 residues. J lost 7 bases, V lost 5 bases, and 5 bases had no gene match. The CDR3 is CSVKTGPNTIYF. The DNA for the CDR3 is TGCAGCGTTAAGACAGGGCCGAACACCATATATTTT.

This chain links TRBV7-2 with TRBJ1-2; unclear D gene. Germline assignment: CDR1 SGHTA and CDR2 FQGNSA. The CDR3 sequence is 11 residues long. The ends were cut back, 5 bases at V and 6 bases at J, with 7 bases in the middle. The CDR3 here is CASSGSDGYTF. For the CDR3, the DNA is TGTGCCAGCAGCGGGAGCGATGGCTACACCTTC.

As for this clonotype: Possible read error: a much larger clone is one base away. This chain connects TRBV6-1 to TRBJ1-5; D not certain. V was pared by 6 bases and J by 6 bases, with 9 bases between. The CDR3 extends over 12 amino acids. Germline V gene data show CDR1 as MNHNS and CDR2 as SASEGT. Here the CDR3 DNA reads TGTGCCAGCAGGGGAATGGGTCAGCCCCAGCATTTT. This translates into CASRGMGQPQHF.

This clonotype has at least ten counts. The V call is TRBV2, the J call TRBJ1-3; D uncertain. Germline CDR1 is SNHLY and CDR2 is FYNNEI. The CDR3 length is 16 residues. V was cut by 2 bases and J by 0 bases, with 11 bases left in between. This chain's CDR3 is CASSESRTSSGNTIYF. The CDR3 DNA follows: TGTGCCAGCAGTGAATCGAGGACTAGCTCTGGAAACACCATATATTTT.

This chain links TRBV24-1 with TRBJ1-2, with D uncertain. The V and J ends lost 7 bases and 5 bases respectively, with 4 bases between them. The CDR3 extends over 10 amino acids. Germline-derived CDR1 and CDR2 are KGHDR and SFDVKD. CDR3 bases: TGTGCCACCAGAGGGTATGGCTACACCTTC. Amino acid sequence: CATRGYGYTF.

In DNA, the CDR3 is TGTGCCAGCAGCTTAAGGGGGAGCTCCTATAATTCACCCCTCCACTTT. It codes for CASSLRGSSYNSPLHF. The chain uses TRBV7-8 and TRBJ1-6; D might be TRBD1 (6 bases). Germline lookup yields CDR1 SGHVS and CDR2 FQNEAQ. V lost 2 bases, J lost 0 bases, and 8 bases lay in between. The CDR3 runs 16 residues.

This clonotype has at least ten counts. The rearrangement uses TRBV10-1 and TRBJ2-5, with unresolved D. CDR3 length equals 11 residues. Germline CDR1 WNHNN, CDR2 SYGVQD (reference sequence). Between the trimmed V and J ends, which lost 3 bases and 7 bases, there was a span of 6 bases. The CDR3 nucleotides are TGCGCCAGCAGTGAATCGGGGACCCAGTACTTC. This translates into CASSESGTQYF.

This clonotype has at least ten counts. DNA for the CDR3: TGCGCCAGCAGTTTTTCGAGGGGGCACGAGCAGTACTTC. Protein product: CASSFSRGHEQYF. The gene calls are TRBV10-1 and TRBJ2-7; 7 nucleotides agree with TRBD1. The CDR3 length is 13 residues. Losses at the gene ends were 5 bases for V and 5 bases for J; bases not matched to a gene: 6. Looked up from germline, CDR1 is WNHNN and CDR2 is SYGVQD (reference sequence).

The J gene is TRBJ2-6, the V gene TRBV9; no firm D call. V dropped 6 bases and J dropped 0 bases, with 16 bases sitting between them. The CDR3 length is 17 residues. The germline V gene has CDR1 SGDLS and CDR2 YYNGEE. The CDR3 DNA sequence: TGTGCCAGCACCGTGGATGACAAGATCTCTGGGGCCAACGTCCTGACTTTC. This translates into CASTVDDKISGANVLTF.

This clonotype was observed many times. The chain links TRBV15 to TRBJ1-4, with D unresolved. With 1 base removed from V and 8 bases from J, the gap between germline ends came to 8 bases. Germline loops: CDR1 LNHNV, CDR2 YYDKDF (reference sequence). This CDR3 is built from 13 residues. CDR3 DNA sequence: TGTGCCACCAGCAGAGGTCTGAGCGAAAAACTGTTTTTT. It specifies CATSRGLSEKLFF. Drawing the rest from reference TRBV15 and TRBJ1-4, the complete variable domain is DAMVIQNPRYQVTQFGKPVTLSCSQTLNHNVMYWYQQKSSQAPKLLFHYYDKDFNNEADTPDNFQSRRPNTSFCFLDIRSPGLGDTAMYLCATSRGLSEKLFFGSGTQLSVL.

This clonotype was seen many times. This chain joins TRBV20-1 and TRBJ1-2, with a weak D call TRBD1 (6 bases). Germline V gene data show CDR1 as DFQATT and CDR2 as SNEGSKA (reference sequence). Trimming took 5 bases from V and 5 from J, leaving 15 bases between them. CDR3 length: 13 residues. The CDR3 loop reads CSAPTGFVYGYTF. DNA of the CDR3: TGCAGTGCTCCAACAGGGTTTGTTTATGGCTACACCTTC.

To note about this clonotype: This clone may be a read error of a much larger clone one base away. The gene calls are TRBV7-9 and TRBJ1-2, with a tentative D call TRBD1 (5 bases). The V gene's germline CDR1 is SEHNR and CDR2 FQNEAQ (reference sequence). This CDR3 has 13 residues. The CDR3 is CAGSLEGTGGYTF. The CDR3 nucleotides are TGTGCCGGCAGCTTAGAAGGGACTGGCGGCTACACCTTC.